The subject of this entry is one T cell receptor beta chain. As originally analysed: Amplification of reference gene primers was used by the study to estimate nucleated cell counts. Data came from immunoSEQ multiplex PCR; TCRdb stores just in-frame clones and leaves some out. The DNA was the basis for D and trimming; V, J and clone size are from that table. The table shows around 200,000 clones, with nearly 90% occurring only once. This sample is drawn from a study of blood T cell repertoires in COVID-19. Overall study: Samples of COVID-19 (acute and convalescent) were obtained from the United States, Italy and Spain. T cells, B-cell-depleted T cells, or PBMCs supplied cDNA or gDNA.

Trimming shortened V by 4 bases and J by 3 bases, and 13 bases separated the two germline ends. Germline V gene lookup returns CDR1 MNHEY and CDR2 SVGAGI. The CDR3 is 15 amino acids. The receptor's source is a woman in her late teens or twenties who had recovered from COVID-19. The chain joins TRBV6-5 to TRBJ1-5; TRBD1 is a possible D gene (6 bases). The specimen sequenced was peripheral blood. The DNA for the CDR3 is TGTGCCAGCAGTTTCCACCGGGACATCAATCAGCCCCAGCATTTT. Its protein is CASSFHRDINQPQHF.